This T cell receptor (beta chain) emerged from a study of control samples from healthy donors and cancer patients. Clones were sequenced by immunoSEQ multiplex PCR, and TCRdb holds only the in-frame ones, with some missing. The data contain over 100,000 clones, 80% to 95% of them singletons. J gave up 5 bases and V 6 bases, and 10 bases lay outside the gene matches. Germline V gene data show CDR1 as LGHNA and CDR2 as YNFKEQ. The CDR3 has 15 residues. This TCR was sampled from a young man in good health. The J gene is TRBJ2-7, the V gene TRBV4-2; TRBD2 matches 10 bases. The sequencing input was blood. CDR3 coding DNA: TGTGCCAGCAGATGGAGAGCGGGGGGGTCGGACGAGCAGTACTTC. It yields the protein CASRWRAGGSDEQYF.